The text below deals with one TCR beta chain. This entry comes from a study of blood T cell repertoires in COVID-19. Using immunoSEQ multiplex PCR, the repertoire was profiled, and TCRdb retains in-frame clones only, with some absent. The sample comprises some 350,000 clones, approximately 89% of which are singletons, and 3% to 4% rests with the top ten. Deletions cut 9 bases from V and 3 bases from J, with 16 bases between. Germline CDR1 is SNHLY and CDR2 is FYNNEI. The CDR3 loop spans 14 amino acids. This receptor was identified in a woman in her late teens or twenties who had recovered from COVID-19. Sequenced input: peripheral blood. The chain uses TRBV2 and TRBJ2-3; a weak D match, TRBD2 (5 bases). The CDR3 nucleotides are TGTGCCAGTTCCGGGATGGTGGAAACAGATACGCAGTATTTT. This encodes CASSGMVETDTQYF.